This TCR beta chain was retrieved from a study of T cell responses to AZD1222 COVID-19 vaccine. The CDR3 has 14 residues. J lost 4 bases, V lost 5 bases, and 4 bases had no gene match. Germline assignment: CDR1 MDHEN and CDR2 SYDVKM. This table comes from immunoSEQ multiplex PCR, and its TCRdb copy is limited to in-frame clones, with some not included. This table has roughly 96,000 clones, 80% to 90% appearing once. This chain connects TRBV28 to TRBJ1-5, with 8 bases lining up with TRBD1. The source of this sequence is an adult in good health. The sample here was peripheral blood, taken on day 0 of AZD1222 vaccination. CDR3 nucleotide sequence: TGTGCCAGCAGTCCGGACAGGGTTAATCAGCCCCAGCATTTT. Translating it yields CASSPDRVNQPQHF.